Following are 26 T cell receptor beta chains from one sample sequenced in a study of T cell changes during pregnancy in multiple sclerosis. The assay was immunoSEQ multiplex PCR, and TCRdb's table has in-frame clones only and misses some. The table has around 88,000 clones, 92% seen once. Sequencing was performed on peripheral blood, taken after pregnancy. The source of these receptors is a female donor in good health, enrolled as a control in a pregnancy study.

The chain is built from TRBV15 and TRBJ1-5, with TRBD1 matching 9 bases. V trimming: 5 bases; J trimming: 6 bases; junction bases outside the gene matches: 8. This CDR3 has 15 amino acids. Germline V gene lookup returns CDR1 LNHNV and CDR2 YYDKDF (reference sequence). Here the CDR3 DNA reads TGTGCCACCAGCGGCGGGACAGGGACGCGTCAGCCCCAGCATTTT. Its translation is CATSGGTGTRQPQHF.

In its sample, this clone was seen once. The chain carries TRBV28 and TRBJ1-2; 7 bases are shared with TRBD1. V was pared by 2 bases and J by 6 bases, with 3 bases of the junction left unmatched. This CDR3 is built from 13 residues. CDR1 MDHEN and CDR2 SYDVKM come from the germline V gene. CDR3 residues: CASSLSTGDGYTF. The CDR3 DNA reads as TGTGCCAGCAGTTTAAGCACAGGGGATGGCTACACCTTC.

The chain is built from TRBV28 and TRBJ1-1, with 11 bases aligning to TRBD1. Germline values: CDR1 MDHEN, CDR2 SYDVKM. V trimming: 4 bases; J trimming: 0 bases; junction bases outside the gene matches: 16. The CDR3 contains 20 residues. The CDR3 DNA follows: TGTGCCAGCAGTTCTATTTCCGCGGACAGGGGGCGATTTATGAACACTGAAGCTTTCTTT. It translates to CASSSISADRGRFMNTEAFF. The full variable domain, with the rest looked up from reference TRBV28 and TRBJ1-1, is DVKVTQSSRYLVKRTGEKVFLECVQDMDHENMFWYRQDPGLGLRLIYFSYDVKMKEKGDIPEGYSVSREKKERFSLILESASTNQTSMYLCASSSISADRGRFMNTEAFFGQGTRLTVV.

The rearrangement uses TRBV6-5 and TRBJ2-5, with 7 positions matching TRBD2. The CDR3 has 16 amino acids. Germline loops: CDR1 MNHEY, CDR2 SVGAGI. J was trimmed by 2 bases and V by 4 bases; bases with no gene match: 10. CDR3 coding DNA: TGTGCCAGCAGTTCTTTAGCGGGCGCCGATCAAGAGACCCAGTACTTC. As protein: CASSSLAGADQETQYF.

This chain joins TRBV19 and TRBJ2-1, with 8 nucleotides matching TRBD2. The J segment lost 1 base and the V segment lost 5 bases, leaving 7 bases of the junction unmatched. Germline CDR1 LNHDA, CDR2 SQIVND (reference sequence). The CDR3 consists of 16 residues. CDR3 in DNA: TGTGCCAGTAGTTGGTCCCTAGCGGGTTCCTACAATGAGCAGTTCTTC. Translated: CASSWSLAGSYNEQFF.

V usage is TRBV30 and J usage is TRBJ1-1, with D possibly being TRBD1 (5 bases). Germline values: CDR1 GTSNPN, CDR2 SVGIG (reference sequence). This CDR3 comprises 14 residues. V gave up 3 bases and J gave up 4 bases, with 15 bases separating them. This chain's CDR3 is CAWSRAGGATEAFF. The CDR3 coding sequence is TGTGCCTGGAGCCGCGCGGGGGGAGCCACTGAAGCTTTCTTT.

J is TRBJ2-7 and V is TRBV15; maybe TRBD1 (5 bases). In germline, CDR1 is LNHNV, CDR2 YYDKDF (reference sequence). The CDR3 spans 14 residues. V dropped 0 bases and J dropped 1 base, with 7 bases sitting between them. This chain's CDR3 is CATSRDRASYEQYF. Here the CDR3 DNA reads TGTGCCACCAGCAGAGACAGGGCTTCCTACGAGCAGTACTTC. Together with reference TRBV15 and TRBJ2-7, the CDR3 gives the full variable domain: DAMVIQNPRYQVTQFGKPVTLSCSQTLNHNVMYWYQQKSSQAPKLLFHYYDKDFNNEADTPDNFQSRRPNTSFCFLDIRSPGLGDTAMYLCATSRDRASYEQYFGPGTRLTVT.

V is TRBV10-3 and J is TRBJ1-5; possible D gene TRBD1, 6 bases. This CDR3 has 15 amino acids. Trimming shortened V by 3 bases and J by 2 bases, and 11 bases separated the two germline ends. In germline, CDR1 is ENHRY, CDR2 SYGVKD. Here the CDR3 DNA reads TGTGCCATCAGTGATGGGGGGGCGGGCAATCAGCCCCAGCATTTT. Its protein is CAISDGGAGNQPQHF.

The rearrangement links TRBV27 to TRBJ1-5, with 7 positions matching TRBD1. This CDR3 contains 14 residues. The germline V gene encodes CDR1 MNHEY and CDR2 SMNVEV (reference sequence). Trimming at V came to 10 bases and at J to 6 bases, leaving 12 bases not matched to a gene. The CDR3 spells CATSRQGLRQPQHF. CDR3 DNA: TGTGCCACCTCACGACAGGGACTTCGTCAGCCCCAGCATTTT.

V is TRBV10-3 and J is TRBJ2-5; 7 bases are shared with TRBD2. CDR3 length: 14 amino acids. The J segment lost 9 bases and the V segment lost 0 bases, leaving 7 bases of the junction unmatched. Germline V CDR1 and CDR2: ENHRY, SYGVKD. The CDR3 loop reads CAISESRLGRAQYF. The CDR3 DNA sequence: TGTGCCATCAGTGAGTCGAGACTGGGGAGGGCCCAGTACTTC.

V is TRBV19 and J is TRBJ1-1, with D unclear. The germline V and J ends were trimmed by 3 bases and 1 base, with 6 bases remaining between them. CDR1 is LNHDA and CDR2 is SQIVND in the germline V gene (reference sequence). The CDR3 consists of 13 residues. The CDR3 protein is CASSITKNTEAFF. CDR3 coding DNA: TGTGCCAGTAGTATCACAAAGAACACTGAAGCTTTCTTT. The full variable domain, its missing parts supplied by reference TRBV19 and TRBJ1-1, is DGGITQSPKYLFRKEGQNVTLSCEQNLNHDAMYWYRQDPGQGLRLIYYSQIVNDFQKGDIAEGYSVSREKKESFPLTVTSAQKNPTAFYLCASSITKNTEAFFGQGTRLTVV.

This clone was counted a single time. V is TRBV6-1 and J is TRBJ1-5, with D tentatively TRBD1 (6 bases). From germline, CDR1 is MNHNS and CDR2 SASEGT. With 5 bases removed from V and 3 bases from J, the gap between germline ends came to 11 bases. The CDR3 spans 14 residues. The CDR3 spells CASSIQGPNQPQHF. The CDR3 DNA reads as TGTGCCAGCAGTATACAGGGTCCCAATCAGCCCCAGCATTTT.

Remarks on this clone: One end of the junction varies from germline; a read error may be responsible. The chain couples TRBV18 to TRBJ2-1; D uncertain. CDR1 and CDR2 (germline): KGHSH, LQKENI. The CDR3 is 12 residues long. The CDR3 DNA reads as TGTGCCAGCTCACCCATCGACAAGGAGCAGTTCTTC. It codes for CASSPIDKEQFF.

The V gene is TRBV5-1, the J gene TRBJ2-5, with 16 bases aligning to TRBD2. The CDR3 is made up of 17 amino acids. V trimming: 4 bases; J trimming: 4 bases; junction bases outside the gene matches: 7. Germline CDR1 SGHRS, CDR2 YFSETQ. The DNA of the CDR3 is TGCGCCAGCAGCGCCGGGACTAGCGGGGGGGCGGGAGAGACCCAGTACTTC. Its protein product is CASSAGTSGGAGETQYF.

The CDR3 is CASRTDRVRLAREQYF. The CDR3 region has the DNA TGTGCCAGCAGAACCGACAGGGTAAGACTAGCGCGGGAGCAGTACTTC. V is TRBV2 and J is TRBJ2-7, with D perhaps TRBD2 (8 bases). This CDR3 region has 16 residues. Trimming stripped 6 bases from V and 7 bases from J, with 25 bases between. The germline gives CDR1 SNHLY, CDR2 FYNNEI.

CDR3 in DNA: TGTGCCAGCAGCGTAGATGGCCGCCCTGAAGCTTTCTTT. This sequence encodes CASSVDGRPEAFF. The chain is built from TRBV9 and TRBJ1-1; no clear D. The ends were cut back, 0 bases at V and 6 bases at J, with 9 bases in the middle. In germline, CDR1 is SGDLS, CDR2 YYNGEE. The CDR3 is 13 amino acids. The full variable domain, rest sourced from reference TRBV9 and TRBJ1-1, is DSGVTQTPKHLITATGQRVTLRCSPRSGDLSVYWYQQSLDQGLQFLIQYYNGEERAKGNILERFSAQQFPDLHSELNLSSLELGDSALYFCASSVDGRPEAFFGQGTRLTVV.

This sequence joins TRBV28 and TRBJ2-7; D possibly corresponds to TRBD2 (6 bases). The CDR3 extends over 13 amino acids. Trimming took 5 bases from V and 6 from J, leaving 14 bases between them. Germline V lookup: CDR1 MDHEN, CDR2 SYDVKM. The CDR3 nucleotides are TGTGCCAGCAGTCGGGGTGGGGGGATCGAGCAGTACTTC. Translated: CASSRGGGIEQYF.

The chain combines TRBV27 with TRBJ1-1; the D is unclear. CDR3 length equals 13 residues. V lost 6 bases, J lost 1 base, and 9 bases lay in between. Germline CDR1 MNHEY, CDR2 SMNVEV (reference sequence). CDR3 in DNA: TGTGCCAGCAGCCCGAGAGCGAACACTGAAGCTTTCTTT. As protein: CASSPRANTEAFF.

The rearrangement joins TRBV9 to TRBJ1-1; D might be TRBD1 (5 bases). The CDR3 contains 13 residues. Trimming took 4 bases from V and 1 from J, leaving 8 bases between them. The germline CDR1 and CDR2 sequences are SGDLS and YYNGEE. The CDR3: CASSPGQNTEAFF. CDR3 DNA: TGTGCCAGCAGCCCCGGACAGAACACTGAAGCTTTCTTT.

The chain is built from TRBV2 and TRBJ2-7; TRBD2 matches at 9 bases. V lost 7 bases and J lost 3; bases outside the gene matches: 16. From germline, CDR1 is SNHLY and CDR2 FYNNEI. This CDR3 is built from 17 residues. CDR3 sequence (DNA): TGTGCCAGCAATCAACAGCTAGCGGGGCCAAAGAACTACGAGCAGTACTTC. It yields the protein CASNQQLAGPKNYEQYF.

The chain recombines TRBV5-6 with TRBJ1-4; TRBD1 matches 10 bases. V gave up 3 bases and J gave up 6 bases; unmatched junction bases: 5. Germline-derived CDR1 and CDR2 are SGHDT and YYEEEE. The CDR3 extends over 15 amino acids. CDR3 sequence: CASSSYGTGDEKLFF. The CDR3, as DNA: TGTGCCAGCAGCTCATACGGGACAGGGGATGAAAAACTGTTTTTT.

The chain uses TRBV4-1 and TRBJ2-1; the D gene is possibly TRBD1 (5 bases). Germline V CDR1 and CDR2: MGHRA, YSYEKL. V was pared by 4 bases and J by 2 bases, with 12 bases between. This CDR3 has 15 amino acids. CDR3 nucleotide sequence: TGCGCCAGCAGCCTCCAGGGTGATCCCTACAATGAGCAGTTCTTC. Translating gives CASSLQGDPYNEQFF.

This clone was observed a single time. The chain has TRBV6-4 and TRBJ1-1; 9 nucleotides match TRBD1. CDR1 MRHNA and CDR2 SNTAGT come from the germline V gene. V shed 4 bases and J 4 bases; nucleotides not matched to a gene: 4. This CDR3 is 14 amino acids long. CDR3 nucleotide sequence: TGTGCCAGCAGTGCTCGACAGGGGGGCACTGAAGCTTTCTTT. It yields the protein CASSARQGGTEAFF.

The rearrangement joins TRBV5-1 to TRBJ1-1; 7 nucleotides align to TRBD1. The CDR3 covers 14 residues. With V trimmed by 0 bases and J by 1 base, 0 bases remained unmatched. Germline V gives CDR1 SGHRS, CDR2 YFSETQ. CDR3 protein: CASSLDRGNTEAFF. The CDR3 DNA reads TGCGCCAGCAGCTTGGACAGGGGGAACACTGAAGCTTTCTTT.

CDR3 sequence reads: CASSHVTSITGELFF. In nucleotides, the CDR3 is TGCGCCAGCAGCCACGTGACTAGTATTACCGGGGAGCTGTTTTTT. The V call is TRBV4-1, the J call TRBJ2-2; a weak D match, TRBD2 (6 bases). Germline CDR1 reads MGHRA; CDR2 reads YSYEKL. The length of the CDR3 is 15 residues. Trimming cost V 3 bases and J 5 bases, with 13 bases left between them.

V gene TRBV19 combines with J gene TRBJ2-6; D is uncertain. CDR3 length: 14 amino acids. The germline V and J ends were trimmed by 10 bases and 1 base, with 11 bases remaining between them. From germline, CDR1 is LNHDA and CDR2 SQIVND (reference sequence). The DNA for the CDR3 is TGTGCCACCTATATCGGGTCTGGGGCCAACGTCCTGACTTTC. Its translation is CATYIGSGANVLTF. Full variable domain (remainder filled in from reference TRBV19 and TRBJ2-6): DGGITQSPKYLFRKEGQNVTLSCEQNLNHDAMYWYRQDPGQGLRLIYYSQIVNDFQKGDIAEGYSVSREKKESFPLTVTSAQKNPTAFYLCATYIGSGANVLTFGAGSRLTVL.